The entry that follows covers one TCR beta chain sequence. The target antigen is unknown. V lost 3 bases and J 2 bases, leaving 8 bases between the germline ends. This CDR3 spans 13 amino acids. Per the germline V gene, CDR1 is SGDLS and CDR2 is YYNGEE. The entry originates in a study of OX40 agonist ivuxolimab in advanced cancers. Clones were sequenced by immunoSEQ multiplex PCR, and TCRdb holds only the in-frame ones, with some missing. Counted here are 76,000 or so clones, 75% to 90% occurring once; the ten biggest clones make up around 5.1%. Study-level findings and limits: At doses 0.1 to 3.0 mg/kg, CD4+ and CD8+ clones expanded.

The chain joins TRBV9 to TRBJ1-2; D not certain. This sample comprised CD4+ or CD8+ T cells sorted from blood, obtained in a trial of the OX40 agonist ivuxolimab. This TCR was sampled from an adult with an advanced solid tumor such as melanoma, head and neck, liver or kidney cancer. The CDR3 loop is CASSGLGNYGYTF. In nucleotides, the CDR3 is TGTGCCAGCAGCGGATTAGGCAACTATGGCTACACCTTC.